This T cell receptor (beta chain) was sequenced in a study of blood T cells in healthy people across ages. The study's findings and limits: Estimates drawn from one million T cells were deemed to understate diversity.

A note on this clonotype: Its antigen is currently unknown.

J gave up 2 bases and V 1 base, and 5 bases lay outside the gene matches. CDR3 length: 16 residues. Primed by a sample-barcoded 5' primer and a J-beta primer mix, a second PCR proceeded for 7 to 11 cycles. TCRdb independently ran MiXCR on the 5' RACE reads; one entry per CDR3 protein. The table includes about 1.1 million distinct CDR3 sequences, more than 30% detected once. Source material: blood. This chain connects TRBV12-3 or TRBV12-4 to TRBJ2-5, with TRBD2 identical over 9 bases. This TCR derives from a man aged 18 to 35 in good health. The CDR3 bases are TGTGCCAGCAGTTTAGATCTAGCGGGGTTGCAAGAGACCCAGTACTTC. Amino acids: CASSLDLAGLQETQYF.